This T cell receptor (beta chain) comes out of a study of blood T cell repertoires in COVID-19. The overall study: Sample material is recorded as cDNA or gDNA derived from T cells, B-cell-depleted T cells, or PBMCs.

Assay used: immunoSEQ multiplex PCR; TCRdb lists only in-frame clones, some missing. The table lists roughly 60,000 clones, about four fifths of them singletons. V was pared by 6 bases and J by 6 bases, with 10 bases of the junction left unmatched. Germline lookup yields CDR1 ENHRY and CDR2 SYGVKD. This CDR3 has 15 residues. V and J are TRBV10-3 and TRBJ2-2, with TRBD1 identical over 7 bases. The sequencing input was peripheral blood. This sequence originates from a human donor in a cohort sampled during active COVID-19. The CDR3 protein is CAISQPTGLAGELFF. The CDR3 DNA reads as TGTGCCATCAGCCAACCGACAGGGCTGGCCGGGGAGCTGTTTTTT.